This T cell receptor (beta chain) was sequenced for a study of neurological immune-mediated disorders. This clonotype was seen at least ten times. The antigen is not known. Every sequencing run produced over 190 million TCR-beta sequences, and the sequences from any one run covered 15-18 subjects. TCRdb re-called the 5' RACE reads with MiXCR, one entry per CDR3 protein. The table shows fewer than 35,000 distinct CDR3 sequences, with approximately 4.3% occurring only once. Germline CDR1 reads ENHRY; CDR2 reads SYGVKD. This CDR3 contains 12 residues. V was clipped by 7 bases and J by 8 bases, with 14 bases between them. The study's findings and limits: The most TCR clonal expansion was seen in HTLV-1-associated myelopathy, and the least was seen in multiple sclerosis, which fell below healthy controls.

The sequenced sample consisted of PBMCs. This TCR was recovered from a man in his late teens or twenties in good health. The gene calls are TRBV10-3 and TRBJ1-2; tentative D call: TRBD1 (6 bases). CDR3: CAITAQGGGYTF. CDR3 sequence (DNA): TGTGCCATCACTGCACAAGGGGGAGGCTACACCTTC.